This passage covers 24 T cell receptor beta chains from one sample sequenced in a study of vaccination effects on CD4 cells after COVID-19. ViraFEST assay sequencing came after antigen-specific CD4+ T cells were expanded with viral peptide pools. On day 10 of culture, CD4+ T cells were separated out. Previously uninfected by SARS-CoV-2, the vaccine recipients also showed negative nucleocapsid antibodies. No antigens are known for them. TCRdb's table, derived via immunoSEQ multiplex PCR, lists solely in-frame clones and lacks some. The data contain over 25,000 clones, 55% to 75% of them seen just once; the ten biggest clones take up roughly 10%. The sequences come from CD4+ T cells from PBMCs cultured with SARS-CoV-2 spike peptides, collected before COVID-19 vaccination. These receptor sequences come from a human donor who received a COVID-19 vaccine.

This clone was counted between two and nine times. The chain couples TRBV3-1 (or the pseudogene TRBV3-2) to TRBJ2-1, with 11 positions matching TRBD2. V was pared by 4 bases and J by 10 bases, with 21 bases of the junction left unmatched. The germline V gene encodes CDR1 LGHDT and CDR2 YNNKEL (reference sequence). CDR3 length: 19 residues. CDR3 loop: CASSRRPPVLAGALGEQFF. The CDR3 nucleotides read TGTGCCAGCAGCCGGAGGCCTCCGGTACTAGCGGGAGCTTTGGGAGAGCAGTTCTTC.

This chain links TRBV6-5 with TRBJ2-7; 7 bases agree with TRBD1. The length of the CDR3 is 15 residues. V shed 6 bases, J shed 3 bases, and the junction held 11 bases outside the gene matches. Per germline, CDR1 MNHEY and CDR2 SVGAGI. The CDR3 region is CASRGQRISYYEQYF. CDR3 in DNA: TGTGCCAGCAGGGGACAGCGAATATCCTACTACGAGCAGTACTTC.

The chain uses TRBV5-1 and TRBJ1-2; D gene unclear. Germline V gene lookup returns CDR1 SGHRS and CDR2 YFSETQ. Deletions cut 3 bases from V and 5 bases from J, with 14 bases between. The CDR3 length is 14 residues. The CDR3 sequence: CASSSLTTDYGYTF. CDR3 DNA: TGCGCCAGCAGCTCGCTGACAACCGATTATGGCTACACCTTC.

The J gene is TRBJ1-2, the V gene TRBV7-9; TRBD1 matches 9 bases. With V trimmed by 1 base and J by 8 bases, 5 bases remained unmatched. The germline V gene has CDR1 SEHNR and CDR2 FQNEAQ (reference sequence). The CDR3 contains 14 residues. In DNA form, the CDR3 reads TGTGCCAGCAGCTTAGGGGACAGGGTCGAGGGCTACACCTTC. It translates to CASSLGDRVEGYTF.

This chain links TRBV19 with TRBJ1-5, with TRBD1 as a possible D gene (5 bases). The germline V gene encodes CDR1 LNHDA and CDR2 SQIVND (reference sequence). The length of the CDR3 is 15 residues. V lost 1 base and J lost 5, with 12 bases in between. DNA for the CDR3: TGTGCCAGTAGTATAGTTGGGCAGGGCGATCAGCCCCAGCATTTT. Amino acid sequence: CASSIVGQGDQPQHF.

CDR3 in DNA: TGTGCCAGCAGCCAAGTCGGCTCCCTTCGGACCCAGTACTTC. It translates to CASSQVGSLRTQYF. This sequence joins TRBV14 and TRBJ2-5; no clear D. Trimming took 1 base from V and 7 from J, leaving 13 bases between them. The CDR3 loop spans 14 amino acids. Germline assignment: CDR1 SGHDN and CDR2 FVKESK.

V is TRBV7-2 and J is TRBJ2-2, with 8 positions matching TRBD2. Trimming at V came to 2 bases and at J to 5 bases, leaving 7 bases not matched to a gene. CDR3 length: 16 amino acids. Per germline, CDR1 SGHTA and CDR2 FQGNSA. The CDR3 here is CASSLWSGGGTGELFF. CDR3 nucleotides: TGTGCCAGCAGCTTATGGAGCGGGGGAGGTACCGGGGAGCTGTTTTTT.

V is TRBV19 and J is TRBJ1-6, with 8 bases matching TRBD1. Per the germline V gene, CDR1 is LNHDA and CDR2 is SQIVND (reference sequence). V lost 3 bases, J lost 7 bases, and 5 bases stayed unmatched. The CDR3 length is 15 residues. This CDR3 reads CASSIEDRANSPLHF. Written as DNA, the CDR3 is TGTGCCAGTAGTATTGAGGACAGGGCAAATTCACCCCTCCACTTT.

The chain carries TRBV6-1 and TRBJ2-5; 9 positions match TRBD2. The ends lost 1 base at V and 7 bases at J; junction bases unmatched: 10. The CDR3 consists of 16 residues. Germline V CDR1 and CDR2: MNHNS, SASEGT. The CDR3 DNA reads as TGTGCCAGCAGTGAAGTGGGACTAGCCCCCCCAGGGACCCAGTACTTC. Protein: CASSEVGLAPPGTQYF.

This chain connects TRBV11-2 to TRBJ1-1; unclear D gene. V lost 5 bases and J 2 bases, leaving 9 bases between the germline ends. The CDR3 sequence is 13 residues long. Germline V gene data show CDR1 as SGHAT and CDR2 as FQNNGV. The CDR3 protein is CASSIGINTEAFF. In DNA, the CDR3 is TGTGCCAGCAGCATCGGAATAAACACTGAAGCTTTCTTT.

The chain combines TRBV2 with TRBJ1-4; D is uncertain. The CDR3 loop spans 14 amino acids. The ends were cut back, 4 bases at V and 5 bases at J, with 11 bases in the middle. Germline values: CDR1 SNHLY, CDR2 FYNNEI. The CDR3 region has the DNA TGTGCCAGCAGTGGAGCGGCGAGAAATGAAAAACTGTTTTTT. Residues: CASSGAARNEKLFF.

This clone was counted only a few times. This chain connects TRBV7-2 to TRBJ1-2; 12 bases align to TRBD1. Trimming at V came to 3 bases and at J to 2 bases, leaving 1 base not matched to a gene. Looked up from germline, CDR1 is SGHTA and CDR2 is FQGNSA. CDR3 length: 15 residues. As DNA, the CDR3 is TGTGCCAGCAGCTTTGGGACAGGGGGCAACTATGGCTACACCTTC. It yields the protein CASSFGTGGNYGYTF.

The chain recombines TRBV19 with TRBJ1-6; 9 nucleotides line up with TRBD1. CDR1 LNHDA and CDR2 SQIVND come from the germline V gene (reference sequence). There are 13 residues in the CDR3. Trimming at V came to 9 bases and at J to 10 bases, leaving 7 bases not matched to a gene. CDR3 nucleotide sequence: TGTGCCAGCCGGGACAGGGCAGGCTCACCCCTCCACTTT. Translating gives CASRDRAGSPLHF.

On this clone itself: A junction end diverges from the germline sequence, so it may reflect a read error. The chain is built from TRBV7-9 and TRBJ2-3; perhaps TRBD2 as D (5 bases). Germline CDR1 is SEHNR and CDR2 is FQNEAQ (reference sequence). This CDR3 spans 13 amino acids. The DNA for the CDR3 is TGTGCCAGCAGCCCCAAGACTACAGACACGCAGTATTTT. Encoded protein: CASSPKTTDTQYF. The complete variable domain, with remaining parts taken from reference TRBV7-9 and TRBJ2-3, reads DTGVSQNPRHKITKRGQNVTFRCDPISEHNRLYWYRQTLGQGPEFLTYFQNEAQLEKSRLLSDRFSAERPKGSFSTLEIQRTEQGDSAMYLCASSPKTTDTQYFGPGTRLTVL.

CDR3 nucleotides: TGTGTAACTGCCTCGTCCCGGAACCAGGCCGAAAAACTGTTTTTT. Translating gives CVTASSRNQAEKLFF. The V gene is TRBV19, the J gene TRBJ1-4; D gene uncertain. The V gene's germline CDR1 is LNHDA and CDR2 SQIVND (reference sequence). The CDR3 consists of 15 residues.

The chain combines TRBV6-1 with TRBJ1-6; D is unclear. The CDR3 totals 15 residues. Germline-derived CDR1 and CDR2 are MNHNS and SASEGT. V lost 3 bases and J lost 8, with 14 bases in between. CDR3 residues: CASSEGVTVYSPLHF. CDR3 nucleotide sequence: TGTGCCAGCAGTGAGGGTGTTACGGTGTATTCACCCCTCCACTTT.

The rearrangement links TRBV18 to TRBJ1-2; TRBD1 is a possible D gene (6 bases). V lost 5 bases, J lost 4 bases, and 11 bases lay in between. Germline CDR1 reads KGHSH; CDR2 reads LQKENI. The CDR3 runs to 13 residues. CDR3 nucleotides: TGTGCCAGCTCAGAGGACAGCCGCTATGGCTACACCTTC. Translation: CASSEDSRYGYTF.

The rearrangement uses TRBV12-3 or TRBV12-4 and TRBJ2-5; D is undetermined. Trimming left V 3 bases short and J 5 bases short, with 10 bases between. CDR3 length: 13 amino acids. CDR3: CASSFVSLETQYF. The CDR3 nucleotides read TGTGCCAGCAGTTTCGTCTCTTTGGAGACCCAGTACTTC.

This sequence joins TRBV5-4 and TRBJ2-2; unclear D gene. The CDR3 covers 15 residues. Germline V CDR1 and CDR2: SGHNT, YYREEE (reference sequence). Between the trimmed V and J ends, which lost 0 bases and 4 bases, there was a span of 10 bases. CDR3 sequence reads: CASSLGGDITGELFF. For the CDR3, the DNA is TGTGCCAGCAGCTTGGGAGGAGACATCACCGGGGAGCTGTTTTTT.

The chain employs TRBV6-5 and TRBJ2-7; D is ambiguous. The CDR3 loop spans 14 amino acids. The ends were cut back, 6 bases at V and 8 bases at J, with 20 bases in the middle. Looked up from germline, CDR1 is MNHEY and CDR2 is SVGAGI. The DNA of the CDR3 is TGTGCCAGCAGCATGAGCCAAACTCAAGGCAAGCAGTACTTC. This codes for CASSMSQTQGKQYF.

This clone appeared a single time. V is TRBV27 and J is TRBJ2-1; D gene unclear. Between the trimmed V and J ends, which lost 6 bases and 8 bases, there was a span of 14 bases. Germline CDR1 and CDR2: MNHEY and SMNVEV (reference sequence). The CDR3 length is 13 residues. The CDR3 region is CASSPRIFHEQFF. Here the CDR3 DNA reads TGTGCCAGCAGCCCCAGGATATTCCATGAGCAGTTCTTC.

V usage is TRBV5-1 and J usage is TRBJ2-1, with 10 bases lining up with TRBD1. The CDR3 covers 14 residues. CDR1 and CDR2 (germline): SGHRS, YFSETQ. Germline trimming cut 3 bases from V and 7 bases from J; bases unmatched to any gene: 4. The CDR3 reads CASSWGTGVNEQFF. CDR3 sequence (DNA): TGCGCCAGCAGCTGGGGGACAGGGGTAAATGAGCAGTTCTTC.

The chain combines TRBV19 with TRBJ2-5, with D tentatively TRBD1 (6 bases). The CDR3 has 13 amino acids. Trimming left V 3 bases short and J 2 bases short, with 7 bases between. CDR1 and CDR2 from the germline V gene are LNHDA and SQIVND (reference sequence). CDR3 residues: CASSMQGQETQYF. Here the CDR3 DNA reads TGTGCCAGTAGTATGCAGGGGCAAGAGACCCAGTACTTC.

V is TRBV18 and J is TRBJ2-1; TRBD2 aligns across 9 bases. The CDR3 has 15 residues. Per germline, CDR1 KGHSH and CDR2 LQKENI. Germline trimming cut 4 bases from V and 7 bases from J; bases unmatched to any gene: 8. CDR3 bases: TGTGCCAGCTCACTTCCCGGGACTAGCTTTAATGAGCAGTTCTTC. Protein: CASSLPGTSFNEQFF.